The clone carrying this TCR beta chain has only a few counts. This sample is drawn from a study of blood T cell repertoires in COVID-19. Study at large: Researchers got acute and convalescent COVID-19 samples from the United States, Italy and Spain.

Some clones are missing from TCRdb's copy, which holds only in-frame ones; the method was immunoSEQ multiplex PCR. The table has approximately 120,000 clones, about 83% seen once. V gave up 7 bases and J gave up 8 bases, with 14 bases separating them. The CDR3 is 12 residues long. Germline V gene lookup returns CDR1 LNHDA and CDR2 SQIVND (reference sequence). The clonotype originates from a human donor in a cohort sampled during active COVID-19. The rearrangement links TRBV19 to TRBJ1-2, with D perhaps matching TRBD1 (5 bases). The sequencing input was peripheral blood. The CDR3 loop reads CASIGQGVGYTF. The CDR3 nucleotides read TGTGCCAGTATTGGTCAGGGTGTCGGCTACACCTTC.